Reported below is one T cell receptor beta chain. The antigen is undetermined. This sample was included in a study of brain T cells in children with intractable seizures. General study findings and limits: Absence of clones before surgery may stem from lower sequencing depth. Viral specificity was inferred only from CDR3 similarity; HCMV serostatus was unknown.

Surgery cases with the highest brain T cell transcript signatures were chosen for sequencing. Patients received at least one anti-epileptic drug before surgery. This CDR3 spans 16 amino acids. V gave up 0 bases and J gave up 1 base; unmatched junction bases: 2. CDR1 and CDR2 from the germline V gene are KGHSH and LQKENI. Assay used: immunoSEQ multiplex PCR; TCRdb lists only in-frame clones, some missing. Counted here are tens of thousands of clones, 85% to 95% occurring once; the ten biggest clones make up approximately 1.5%. The chain uses TRBV18 and TRBJ2-2, with 7 bases identical to TRBD1. The starting material was peripheral blood, obtained at surgery. This receptor was obtained from a boy younger than two with tuberous sclerosis and intractable seizures. The CDR3 protein is CASSPPDRRNTGELFF. CDR3 bases: TGTGCCAGCTCACCACCGGACAGGAGGAACACCGGGGAGCTGTTTTTT.